The T cell receptor beta chain under discussion was sequenced for a study of cytomegalovirus exposure and HLA in healthy donors. Trimming stripped 8 bases from V and 4 bases from J, with 14 bases between. The CDR3 contains 13 residues. Germline V gene sequence: CDR1 MGHRA, CDR2 YSYEKL. Libraries were prepared by immunoSEQ multiplex PCR; TCRdb keeps only in-frame clonotypes and omits some of them. The sample yields roughly 150,000 clones, 82% seen once. This clone appeared a few times. The sample consisted of PBMCs. This chain uses TRBV4-1 with TRBJ1-2; maybe TRBD1 (5 bases). This sequence was found in a man in his thirties or forties in good health and CMV-seropositive. The CDR3 nucleotides are TGCGCCAGCGGCAGGGAGGGAGTCTATGGCTACACCTTC. Its translation is CASGREGVYGYTF.